This is a list of T cell receptor beta chains from one sample in a study of CD8 T cells in ankylosing spondylitis. TCRdb processed the 5' RACE reads anew with MiXCR; each CDR3 protein has one entry. Of 250,000 or so distinct CDR3 sequences in the sample, about 24% were seen once. Sequencing input: blood, either unsorted or a sorted T cell fraction (not recorded which). These receptors came from a male donor with ankylosing spondylitis or in good health (not recorded which). Both conserved end residues are trimmed from each CDR3. The order of the fields is D gene, V gene, CDR3 protein. A D gene is named only where the DNA matches it firmly.

d_gene: .
v_gene: TRBV11-2
CDR3aa: ASSFVVATFGEQF

d_gene: .
v_gene: TRBV6-5
CDR3aa: ASSSGRTNEKLF

d_gene: TRBD2
v_gene: TRBV20-1
CDR3aa: SAVTSGVEQF

d_gene: .
v_gene: TRBV12-3/TRBV12-4
CDR3aa: ASRSTVGTDTQY

d_gene: TRBD1
v_gene: TRBV7-1
CDR3aa: AISSGRDSFYNEQF

d_gene: .
v_gene: TRBV7-9
CDR3aa: ASSLMGNEQF

d_gene: .
v_gene: TRBV20-1
CDR3aa: SAREDGMNTEAF

d_gene: .
v_gene: TRBV12-3/TRBV12-4
CDR3aa: ASKFEQY

d_gene: .
v_gene: TRBV15
CDR3aa: ATSPLPGGPKNIQY

d_gene: .
v_gene: TRBV10-3
CDR3aa: AIRPPGSQETQY

d_gene: .
v_gene: TRBV7-2
CDR3aa: ASSLRRTTQY

d_gene: TRBD1
v_gene: TRBV20-1
CDR3aa: SAYRDSRQNTEAF

d_gene: .
v_gene: TRBV9
CDR3aa: ASSVGGIYYNEQF

d_gene: TRBD2
v_gene: TRBV19
CDR3aa: ASSSAGGEWNEQF

d_gene: TRBD2
v_gene: TRBV20-1
CDR3aa: SARASGGDHRYNEQF